This T cell receptor beta chain originates from a study of T-cell memory formation after mild COVID-19. MiXCR, applied by TCRdb to the 5' RACE reads, yields one record per CDR3 protein. The sample has almost 250,000 distinct CDR3 sequences; less than 20% are singletons. Germline lookup yields CDR1 MNHEY and CDR2 SVGAGI. Trimming removed 2 bases from V and 5 bases from J; junction bases left unmatched: 5. The CDR3 runs 14 residues. This clonotype showed up just a few times. The TCR comes from an adult woman who had mild COVID-19 (a few samples of this study predate the infection). Cell type and time point are not known. This chain links TRBV6-5 with TRBJ1-1; 7 bases match TRBD1. The sample taken for sequencing was PBMCs or a T cell subset sorted from them (not recorded which). As DNA, the CDR3 is TGTGCCAGCAGTTACGGAACAGGGGTAACTGAAGCTTTCTTT. Translation: CASSYGTGVTEAFF.